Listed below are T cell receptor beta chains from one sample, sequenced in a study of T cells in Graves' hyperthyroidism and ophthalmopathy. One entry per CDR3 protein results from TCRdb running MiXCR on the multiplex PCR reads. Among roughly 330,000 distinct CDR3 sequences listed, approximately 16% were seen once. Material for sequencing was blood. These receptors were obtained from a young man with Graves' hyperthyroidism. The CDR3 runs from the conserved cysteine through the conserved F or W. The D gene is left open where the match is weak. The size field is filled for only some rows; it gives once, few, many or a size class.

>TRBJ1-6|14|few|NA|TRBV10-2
CASLSTDYNSPLHF
TGCGCCAGCCTCTCGACCGACTATAATTCACCCCTCCACTTT
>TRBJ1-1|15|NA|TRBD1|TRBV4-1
CASSPGQALNTEAFF
TGCGCCAGCAGCCCGGGACAGGCCTTGAACACTGAAGCTTTCTTT
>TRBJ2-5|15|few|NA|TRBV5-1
CASSIYTAKEETQYF
TGCGCCAGCTCCATATACACCGCGAAGGAAGAGACCCAGTACTTC
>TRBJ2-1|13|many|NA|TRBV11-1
CASSSTTSDEQFF
TGTGCCAGCAGCTCCACGACCTCCGATGAGCAGTTCTTC
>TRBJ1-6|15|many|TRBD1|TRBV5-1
CASSLGQGLGSPLHF
TGCGCCAGCAGCTTGGGACAGGGCTTAGGGTCACCCCTCCACTTT
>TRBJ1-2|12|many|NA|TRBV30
CAWSEQGYGYTF
TGTGCCTGGAGTGAACAGGGTTACGGCTACACCTTC
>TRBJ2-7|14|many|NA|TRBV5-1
CATSQRAETYEQYF
TGCGCCACTTCTCAGAGAGCAGAGACCTACGAGCAGTACTTC
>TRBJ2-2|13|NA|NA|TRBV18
CASSPDLTGKLFF
TGTGCCAGCTCACCAGATTTGACCGGGAAGCTGTTTTTT
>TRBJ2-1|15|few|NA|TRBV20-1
CSAAAAEVIDNEQFF
TGCAGTGCTGCCGCAGCGGAAGTAATCGACAATGAGCAGTTCTTC
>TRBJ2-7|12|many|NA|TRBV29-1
CSVEGGFGEQYF
TGCAGCGTTGAAGGAGGGTTCGGCGAGCAGTACTTC
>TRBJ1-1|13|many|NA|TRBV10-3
CAISESRGTEAFF
TGTGCCATCAGTGAGTCGAGAGGGACTGAAGCTTTCTTT
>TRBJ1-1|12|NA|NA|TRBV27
CASKGLFAEAFF
TGTGCCAGCAAGGGACTATTCGCTGAAGCTTTCTTT
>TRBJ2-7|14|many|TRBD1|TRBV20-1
CSARETQGAGEQYF
TGCAGTGCTAGAGAGACCCAGGGGGCCGGCGAGCAGTACTTC
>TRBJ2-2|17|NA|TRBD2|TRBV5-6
CASSAGLAGLNTGELFF
TGTGCCAGCAGCGCGGGACTAGCGGGGCTGAACACCGGGGAGCTGTTTTTT
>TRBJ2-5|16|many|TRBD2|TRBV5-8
CASSLGLREGQETQYF
TGTGCCAGCAGCTTGGGGCTGCGGGAGGGCCAAGAGACCCAGTACTTC
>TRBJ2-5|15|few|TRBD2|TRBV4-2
CASSPGGRAEATQYF
TGTGCCAGCAGCCCGGGCGGGAGGGCCGAAGCGACCCAGTACTTC
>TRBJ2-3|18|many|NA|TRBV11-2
CASSARTSASGFTDTQYF
TGTGCCAGCAGCGCGAGAACGTCGGCCAGCGGGTTCACAGATACGCAGTATTTT
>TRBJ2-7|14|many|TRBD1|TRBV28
CASSSGTGALEQYF
TGTGCCAGCAGTTCCGGGACAGGGGCTTTAGAGCAGTACTTC